This T cell receptor (beta chain) was identified in a study of cytomegalovirus exposure and HLA in healthy donors. General study results and limits: Most of the TCR beta V segments (in an earlier analysis) were productive either about 90% or about 30% of the time.

In regard to this clone: Its antigen is unknown.

Unmatched junction bases numbered 6, after V lost 5 bases and J lost 0 bases. The CDR3 consists of 16 residues. Germline V gene lookup returns CDR1 SGHRS and CDR2 YFSETQ. The PCR contained 60 Vbeta and 13 Jbeta primers. Libraries were prepared by immunoSEQ multiplex PCR; TCRdb keeps only in-frame clonotypes and omits some of them. The table shows 200,000 or so clones, with about four fifths occurring only once. This chain connects TRBV5-1 to TRBJ2-3, with 10 nucleotides matching TRBD2. This receptor was obtained from a young woman in good health and CMV-seropositive. Sequenced material: PBMCs. The CDR3, as DNA: TGCGCCAGCAGTTCCGATAGCGGGGGGAGCACAGATACGCAGTATTTT. Protein: CASSSDSGGSTDTQYF.